This T cell receptor (beta chain) was recovered during a study of control samples from healthy donors and cancer patients. The protocol was immunoSEQ multiplex PCR, while the TCRdb copy is restricted to in-frame clones and leaves out a portion. The table lists over 150,000 clones, 96% of them singletons. V shed 0 bases and J shed 0 bases, with 6 bases lying between them. CDR3 length equals 15 residues. Germline V CDR1 and CDR2: MNHEY, SMNVEV (reference sequence). V is TRBV27 and J is TRBJ1-5, with D hard to call. The origin of this receptor is a woman younger than 45 in good health. The sequencing input was blood. The chain's CDR3 is CASSLSGYSNQPQHF. The CDR3 DNA reads TGTGCCAGCAGTTTATCAGGTTATAGCAATCAGCCCCAGCATTTT.